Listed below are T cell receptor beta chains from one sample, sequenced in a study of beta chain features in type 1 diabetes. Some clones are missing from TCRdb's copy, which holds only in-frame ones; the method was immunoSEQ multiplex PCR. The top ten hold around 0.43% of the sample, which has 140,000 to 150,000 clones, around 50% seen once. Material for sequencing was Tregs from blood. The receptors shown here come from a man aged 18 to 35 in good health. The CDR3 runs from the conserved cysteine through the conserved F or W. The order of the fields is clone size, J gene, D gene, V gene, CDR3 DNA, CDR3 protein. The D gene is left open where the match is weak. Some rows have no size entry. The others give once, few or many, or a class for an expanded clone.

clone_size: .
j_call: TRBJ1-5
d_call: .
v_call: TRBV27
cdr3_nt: TGTGCCAGCAGTTTTACAGGGCCTCATCAGCCCCAGCATTTT
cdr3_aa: CASSFTGPHQPQHF

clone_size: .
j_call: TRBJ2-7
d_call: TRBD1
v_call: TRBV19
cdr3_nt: TGTGCCAGTAGTATGGACAGGGGCGAGCAGTACTTC
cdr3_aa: CASSMDRGEQYF

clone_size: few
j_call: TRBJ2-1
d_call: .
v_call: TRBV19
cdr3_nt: TGTGCCAGTAGTATCCCGTACTCCAATGAGCAGTTCTTC
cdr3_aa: CASSIPYSNEQFF

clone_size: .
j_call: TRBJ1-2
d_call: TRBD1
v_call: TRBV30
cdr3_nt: TGTGCCTGGAGTGGGCAGGGACAGGGGCCTAACTATGGCTACACCTTC
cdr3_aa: CAWSGQGQGPNYGYTF

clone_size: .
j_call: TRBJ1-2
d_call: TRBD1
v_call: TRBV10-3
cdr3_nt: TGTGCCATCAAAGGACAGGCGAGCTATGGCTACACCTTC
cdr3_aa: CAIKGQASYGYTF

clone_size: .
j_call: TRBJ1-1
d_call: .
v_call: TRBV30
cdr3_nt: TGTGCCTGGAGTGATGGTAGAAGTGAAGCTTTCTTT
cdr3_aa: CAWSDGRSEAFF

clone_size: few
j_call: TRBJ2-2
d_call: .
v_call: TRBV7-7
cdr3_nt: TGTGCTAGCAGCTTGGACTTATACACCGGGGAGCTGTTTTTT
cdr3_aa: CASSLDLYTGELFF

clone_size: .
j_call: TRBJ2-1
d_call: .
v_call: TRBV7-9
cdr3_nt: TGTGCCAGCAGCTTAGCAGTAGACACCGAGCAGTTCTTC
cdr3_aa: CASSLAVDTEQFF

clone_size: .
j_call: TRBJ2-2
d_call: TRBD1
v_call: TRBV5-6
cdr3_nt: TGTGCCAGCAGCTTGAACAGGGGTTGGGCCGGGGAGCTGTTTTTT
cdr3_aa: CASSLNRGWAGELFF

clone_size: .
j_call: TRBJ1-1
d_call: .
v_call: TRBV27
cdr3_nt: TGTGCCAGCAGTTGGAAGGGGATGAGCACTGAAGCTTTCTTT
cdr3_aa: CASSWKGMSTEAFF

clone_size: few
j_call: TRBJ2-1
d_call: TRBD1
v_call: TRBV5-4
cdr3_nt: TGTGCCAGCAGCCTGGACAGGGGCTCCTACAATGAGCAGTTCTTC
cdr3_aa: CASSLDRGSYNEQFF

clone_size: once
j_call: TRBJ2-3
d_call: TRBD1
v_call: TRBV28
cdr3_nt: TGTGCCAGCAGCCGGGACAGGGGGCGAGATACGCAGTATTTT
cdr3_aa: CASSRDRGRDTQYF

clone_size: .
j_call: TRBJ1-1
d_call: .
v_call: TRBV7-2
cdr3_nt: TGTGCCAGCAGATACAGTCTGATGAACACTGAAGCTTTCTTT
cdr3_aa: CASRYSLMNTEAFF

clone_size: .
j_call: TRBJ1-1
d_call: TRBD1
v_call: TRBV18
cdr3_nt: TGTGCCAGCTCTCAACAGGGGGCGGACACTGAAGCTTTCTTT
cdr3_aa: CASSQQGADTEAFF

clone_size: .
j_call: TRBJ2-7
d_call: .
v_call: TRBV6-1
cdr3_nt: TGTGCCAGTGACACAGGGTTGCCCCCCTACGAGCAGTACTTC
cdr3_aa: CASDTGLPPYEQYF

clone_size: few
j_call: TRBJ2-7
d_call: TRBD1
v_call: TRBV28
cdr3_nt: TGTGCCAGCAGTTTGAGACAGGGGGCACGGGAGCAGTACTTC
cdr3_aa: CASSLRQGAREQYF

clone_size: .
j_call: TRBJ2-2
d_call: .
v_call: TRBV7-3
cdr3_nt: TGTGCCAGCAGCTTACAGGGGCTGGGCGGGGAGCTGTTTTTT
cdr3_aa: CASSLQGLGGELFF

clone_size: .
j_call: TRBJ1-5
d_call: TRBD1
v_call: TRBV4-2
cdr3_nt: TGTGCCAGCAGCCAACCAGGACAGGCTGCCCAGCATTTT
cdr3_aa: CASSQPGQAAQHF

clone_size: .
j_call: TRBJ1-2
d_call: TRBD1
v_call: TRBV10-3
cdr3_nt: TGTGCCATCAGTGTAGAGACAGGGTTCTATGGCTACACCTTC
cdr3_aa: CAISVETGFYGYTF

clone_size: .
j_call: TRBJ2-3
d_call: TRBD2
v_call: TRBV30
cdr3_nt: TGTGGGGTTAGCGGGGGCACAGATACGCAGTATTTT
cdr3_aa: CGVSGGTDTQYF

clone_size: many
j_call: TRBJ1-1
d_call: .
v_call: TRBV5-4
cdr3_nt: TGTGCCAGCAGTAGGGAGGAGAACACTGAAGCTTTCTTT
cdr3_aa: CASSREENTEAFF

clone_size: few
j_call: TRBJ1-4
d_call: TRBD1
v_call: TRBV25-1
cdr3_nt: TGTGCCAGCAGTGACACGGAGACAGGGCCTAATGAAAAACTGTTTTTT
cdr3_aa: CASSDTETGPNEKLFF

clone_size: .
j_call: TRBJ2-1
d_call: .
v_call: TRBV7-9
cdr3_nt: TGTGCCAGCAGCTTAGCGGCCCGGAGCAATGAGCAGTTCTTC
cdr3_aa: CASSLAARSNEQFF

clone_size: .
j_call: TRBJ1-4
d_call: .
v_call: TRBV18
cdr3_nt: TGTGCCAGCTCACCACAGGGGTATGAGGAAAAACTGTTTTTT
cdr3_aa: CASSPQGYEEKLFF

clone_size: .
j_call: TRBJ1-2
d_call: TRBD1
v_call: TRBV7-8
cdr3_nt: TGTGCCAGCAGCTTACCGTCCAGGGGGAATGTCTACACCTTC
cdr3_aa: CASSLPSRGNVYTF

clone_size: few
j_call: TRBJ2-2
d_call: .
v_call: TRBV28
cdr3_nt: TGTGCCAGCAGTTTGGCGGGGTACACCGGGGAGCTGTTTTTT
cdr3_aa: CASSLAGYTGELFF

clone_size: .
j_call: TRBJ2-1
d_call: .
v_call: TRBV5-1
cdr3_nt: TGCGCCAGCAGCGGGGTTATAGGACAGATCGCGGTCGGATCCTACAATGAGCAGTTCTTC
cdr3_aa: CASSGVIGQIAVGSYNEQFF

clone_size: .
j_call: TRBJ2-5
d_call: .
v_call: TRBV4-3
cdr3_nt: TGCGCCAGCAGCCAAGACTTCTGGCAGGGGAGAGAGACCCAGTACTTC
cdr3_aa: CASSQDFWQGRETQYF

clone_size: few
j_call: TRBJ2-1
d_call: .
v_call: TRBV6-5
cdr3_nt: TGTGCCAGCAGTGGGCCCGGGGATGAGCAGTTCTTC
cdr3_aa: CASSGPGDEQFF

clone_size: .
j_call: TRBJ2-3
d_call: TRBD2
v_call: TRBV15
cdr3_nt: TGTGCCACCAGCAGATCCGGACTAGCGTTTGGGCTGAGGGGCACAGATACGCAGTATTTT
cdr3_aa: CATSRSGLAFGLRGTDTQYF

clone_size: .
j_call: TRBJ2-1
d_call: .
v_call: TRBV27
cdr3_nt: TGTGCCAGCAGTTTAGGGAGCTGGAGCTCCTACAATGAGCAGTTCTTC
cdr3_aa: CASSLGSWSSYNEQFF